This T cell receptor beta chain was observed in a study of shared clonotypes between healthy human individuals. From CD4+ cells came CD45RA+ naive and CD45RA-negative memory subsets. Deep-level assay runs were performed. In the original analysis: ImmunoSEQ output held junction-only sequences without quality scores, so filtering differed. Using immunoSEQ multiplex PCR, the repertoire was profiled, and TCRdb retains in-frame clones only, with some absent. V and J calls and clone size follow that table, whereas D and trimming were derived from the DNA. The sample contains roughly 1.5 million clones, approximately 98% of which appear only once. Study-level results: Estimated richness values were generally larger in naive subsets than in memory subsets.

This clone was picked up one time. Its antigen is not identified. Between the trimmed V and J ends, which lost 10 bases and 2 bases, there was a span of 14 bases. Germline V gene lookup returns CDR1 MNHEY and CDR2 SVGAGI. The CDR3 length is 14 residues. The receptor comes from a young man in good health. V is TRBV6-5 and J is TRBJ2-2, with TRBD1 as a possible D gene (6 bases). Specimen: naive CD4+ T cells sorted from blood. Subset specified: CD45RA+ positively selected. The CDR3 sequence is CATKDRRNTGELFF. CDR3 DNA sequence: TGTGCCACCAAGGACAGACGTAACACCGGGGAGCTGTTTTTT.